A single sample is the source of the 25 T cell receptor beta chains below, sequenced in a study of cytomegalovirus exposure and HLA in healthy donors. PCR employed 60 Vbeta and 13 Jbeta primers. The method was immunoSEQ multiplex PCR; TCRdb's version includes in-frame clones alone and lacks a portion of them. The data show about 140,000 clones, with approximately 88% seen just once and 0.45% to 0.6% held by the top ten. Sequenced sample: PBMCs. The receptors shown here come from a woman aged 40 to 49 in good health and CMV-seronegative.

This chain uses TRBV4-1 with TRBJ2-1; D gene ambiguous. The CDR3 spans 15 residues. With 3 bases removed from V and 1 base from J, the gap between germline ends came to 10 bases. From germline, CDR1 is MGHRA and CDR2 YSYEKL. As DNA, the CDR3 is TGCGCCAGCAGCCAGGTCGCCGGTTCCTACAATGAGCAGTTCTTC. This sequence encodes CASSQVAGSYNEQFF.

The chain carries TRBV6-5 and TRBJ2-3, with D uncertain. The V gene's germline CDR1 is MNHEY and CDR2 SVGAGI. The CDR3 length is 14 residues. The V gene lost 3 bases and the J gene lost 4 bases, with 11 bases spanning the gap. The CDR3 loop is CASSYQYAADTQYF. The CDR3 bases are TGTGCCAGCAGTTATCAATACGCGGCAGATACGCAGTATTTT.

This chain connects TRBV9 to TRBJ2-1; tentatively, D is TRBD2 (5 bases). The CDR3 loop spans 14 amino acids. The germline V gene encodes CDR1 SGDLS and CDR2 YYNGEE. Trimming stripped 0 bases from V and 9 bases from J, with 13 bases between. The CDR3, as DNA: TGTGCCAGCAGCGTAGCGGTGCCTGAGGGTGAGCAGTTCTTC. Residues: CASSVAVPEGEQFF. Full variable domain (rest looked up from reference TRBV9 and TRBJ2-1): DSGVTQTPKHLITATGQRVTLRCSPRSGDLSVYWYQQSLDQGLQFLIQYYNGEERAKGNILERFSAQQFPDLHSELNLSSLELGDSALYFCASSVAVPEGEQFFGPGTRLTVL.

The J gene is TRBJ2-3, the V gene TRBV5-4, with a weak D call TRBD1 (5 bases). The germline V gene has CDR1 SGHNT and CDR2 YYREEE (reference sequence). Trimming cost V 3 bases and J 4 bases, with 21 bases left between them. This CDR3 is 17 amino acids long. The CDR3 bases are TGTGCCAGCAGCTCAGCGTCAGGGATTACAACGCCAGATACGCAGTATTTT. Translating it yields CASSSASGITTPDTQYF.

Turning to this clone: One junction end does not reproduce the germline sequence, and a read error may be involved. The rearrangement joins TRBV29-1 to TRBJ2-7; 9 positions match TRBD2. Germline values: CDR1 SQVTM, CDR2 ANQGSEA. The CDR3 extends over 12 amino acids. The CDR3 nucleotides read TGCAGCGCTCGGGATAGCGGGAGAAGTGAGGACTTC. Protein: CSARDSGRSEDF.

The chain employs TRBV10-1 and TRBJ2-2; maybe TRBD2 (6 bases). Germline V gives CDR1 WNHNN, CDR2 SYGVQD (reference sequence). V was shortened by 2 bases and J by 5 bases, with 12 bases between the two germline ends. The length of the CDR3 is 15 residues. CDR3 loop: CASSEPGEPTGELFF. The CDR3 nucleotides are TGCGCCAGCAGTGAGCCGGGGGAGCCAACCGGGGAGCTGTTTTTT.

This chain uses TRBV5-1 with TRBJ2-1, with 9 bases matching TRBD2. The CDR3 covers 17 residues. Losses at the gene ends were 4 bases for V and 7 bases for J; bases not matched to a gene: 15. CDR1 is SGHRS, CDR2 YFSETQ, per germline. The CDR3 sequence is CASSPTGLIAGENEQFF. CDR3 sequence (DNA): TGCGCCAGCAGCCCCACAGGGTTGATAGCGGGAGAGAATGAGCAGTTCTTC.

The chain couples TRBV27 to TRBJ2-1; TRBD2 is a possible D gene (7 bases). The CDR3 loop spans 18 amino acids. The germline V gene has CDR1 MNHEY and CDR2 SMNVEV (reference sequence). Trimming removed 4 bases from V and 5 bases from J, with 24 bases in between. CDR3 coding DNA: TGTGCCAGCAGTTCCTCGACTAGCTCCAGGGGCTTTAACAATGAGCAGTTCTTC. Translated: CASSSSTSSRGFNNEQFF.

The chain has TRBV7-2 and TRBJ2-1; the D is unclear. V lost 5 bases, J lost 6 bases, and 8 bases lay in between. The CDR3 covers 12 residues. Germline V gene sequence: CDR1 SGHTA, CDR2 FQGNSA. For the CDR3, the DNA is TGTGCCAGCAGCGTGACTTTCAATGAGCAGTTCTTC. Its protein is CASSVTFNEQFF.

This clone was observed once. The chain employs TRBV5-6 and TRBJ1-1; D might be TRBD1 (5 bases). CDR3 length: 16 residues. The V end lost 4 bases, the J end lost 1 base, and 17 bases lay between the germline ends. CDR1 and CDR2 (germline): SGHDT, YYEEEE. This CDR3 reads CASSARQSLSNTEAFF. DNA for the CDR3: TGTGCCAGCAGCGCCCGACAGTCTCTATCGAACACTGAAGCTTTCTTT.

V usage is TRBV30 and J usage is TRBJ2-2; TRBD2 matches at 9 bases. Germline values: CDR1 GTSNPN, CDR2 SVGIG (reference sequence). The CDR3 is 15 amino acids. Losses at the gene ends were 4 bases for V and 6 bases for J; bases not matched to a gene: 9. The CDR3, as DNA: TGTGCCTGGACCCTAGCGGGAAGTTGGTCCGGGGAGCTGTTTTTT. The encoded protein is CAWTLAGSWSGELFF.

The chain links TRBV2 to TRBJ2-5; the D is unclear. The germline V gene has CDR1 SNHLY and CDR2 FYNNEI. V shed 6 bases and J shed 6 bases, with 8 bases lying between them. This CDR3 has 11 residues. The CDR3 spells CASSSSKTQYF. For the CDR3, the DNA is TGTGCCAGCAGCTCCAGTAAGACCCAGTACTTC.

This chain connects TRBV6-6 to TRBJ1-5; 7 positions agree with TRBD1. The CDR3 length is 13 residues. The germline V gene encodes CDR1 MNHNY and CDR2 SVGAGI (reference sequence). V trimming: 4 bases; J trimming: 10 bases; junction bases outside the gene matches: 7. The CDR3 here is CASSSRTGGPQHF. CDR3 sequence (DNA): TGTGCCAGCAGTTCTCGGACAGGCGGACCCCAGCATTTT.

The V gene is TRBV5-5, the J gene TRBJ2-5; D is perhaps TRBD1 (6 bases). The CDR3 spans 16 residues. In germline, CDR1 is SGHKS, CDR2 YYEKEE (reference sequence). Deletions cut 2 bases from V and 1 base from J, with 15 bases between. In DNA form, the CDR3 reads TGTGCCAGCAGCTTCAGCCGTAGACAGGCCCAAGAGACCCAGTACTTC. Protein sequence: CASSFSRRQAQETQYF.

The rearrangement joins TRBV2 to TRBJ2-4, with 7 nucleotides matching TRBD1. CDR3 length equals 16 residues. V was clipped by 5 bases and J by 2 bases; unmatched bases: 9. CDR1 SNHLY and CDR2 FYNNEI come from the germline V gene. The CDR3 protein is CASSLVGQLPKNIQYF. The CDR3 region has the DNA TGTGCCAGCAGTTTGGTGGGACAGCTCCCCAAAAACATTCAGTACTTC.

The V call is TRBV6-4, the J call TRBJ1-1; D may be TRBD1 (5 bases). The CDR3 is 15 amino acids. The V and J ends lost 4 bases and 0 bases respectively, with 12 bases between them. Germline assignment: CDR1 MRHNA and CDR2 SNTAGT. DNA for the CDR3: TGTGCCAGCAGTGGATCGGGGGGGATGAACACTGAAGCTTTCTTT. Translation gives CASSGSGGMNTEAFF.

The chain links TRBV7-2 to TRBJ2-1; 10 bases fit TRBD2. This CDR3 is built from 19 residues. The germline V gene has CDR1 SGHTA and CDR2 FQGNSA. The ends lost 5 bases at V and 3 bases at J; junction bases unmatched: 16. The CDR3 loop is CASSPRVPNERGGYNEQFF. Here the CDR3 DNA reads TGTGCCAGCAGCCCACGGGTCCCTAACGAGCGGGGGGGCTACAATGAGCAGTTCTTC.

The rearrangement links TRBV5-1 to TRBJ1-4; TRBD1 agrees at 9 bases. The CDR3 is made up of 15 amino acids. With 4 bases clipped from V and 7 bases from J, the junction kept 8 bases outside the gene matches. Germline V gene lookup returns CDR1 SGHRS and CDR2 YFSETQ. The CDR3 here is CASSQSGTGPEKLFF. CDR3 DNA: TGCGCCAGCAGCCAATCCGGGACAGGGCCTGAAAAACTGTTTTTT.

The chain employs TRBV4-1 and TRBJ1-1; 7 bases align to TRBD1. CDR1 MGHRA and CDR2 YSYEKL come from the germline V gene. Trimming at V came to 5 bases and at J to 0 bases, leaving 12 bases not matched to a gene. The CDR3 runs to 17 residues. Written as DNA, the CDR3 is TGCGCCAGCAGCAATAGGGTTCGAGGACAGGTGAACACTGAAGCTTTCTTT. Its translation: CASSNRVRGQVNTEAFF.

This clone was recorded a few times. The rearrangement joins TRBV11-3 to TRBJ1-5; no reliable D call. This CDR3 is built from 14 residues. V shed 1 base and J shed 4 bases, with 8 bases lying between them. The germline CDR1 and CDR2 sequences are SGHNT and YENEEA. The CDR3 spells CASSLGGSNQPQHF. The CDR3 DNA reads TGTGCCAGCAGCTTAGGAGGGAGTAATCAGCCCCAGCATTTT. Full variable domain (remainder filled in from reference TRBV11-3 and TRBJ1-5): EAGVVQSPRYKIIEKKQPVAFWCNPISGHNTLYWYLQNLGQGPELLIRYENEEAVDDSQLPKDRFSAERLKGVDSTLKIQPAELGDSAVYLCASSLGGSNQPQHFGDGTRLSIL.

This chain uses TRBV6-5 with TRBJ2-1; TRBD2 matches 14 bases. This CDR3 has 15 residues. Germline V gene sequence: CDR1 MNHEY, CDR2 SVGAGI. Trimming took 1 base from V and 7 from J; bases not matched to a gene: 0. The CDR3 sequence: CASSYWTSGRNEQFF. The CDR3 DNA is TGTGCCAGCAGTTACTGGACTAGCGGGAGGAATGAGCAGTTCTTC.

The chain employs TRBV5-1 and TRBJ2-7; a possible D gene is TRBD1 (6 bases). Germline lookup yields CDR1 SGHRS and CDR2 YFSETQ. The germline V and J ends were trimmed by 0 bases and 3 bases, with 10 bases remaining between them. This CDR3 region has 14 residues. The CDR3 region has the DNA TGCGCCAGCAGCTTGGAGCCAGGGGTCTACGAGCAGTACTTC. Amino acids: CASSLEPGVYEQYF.

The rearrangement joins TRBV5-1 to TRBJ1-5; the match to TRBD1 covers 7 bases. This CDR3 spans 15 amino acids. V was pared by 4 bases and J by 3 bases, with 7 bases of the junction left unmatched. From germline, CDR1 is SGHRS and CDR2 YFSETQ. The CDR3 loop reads CASSAGGQNNQPQHF. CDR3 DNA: TGCGCCAGCAGCGCGGGGGGACAGAACAATCAGCCCCAGCATTTT.

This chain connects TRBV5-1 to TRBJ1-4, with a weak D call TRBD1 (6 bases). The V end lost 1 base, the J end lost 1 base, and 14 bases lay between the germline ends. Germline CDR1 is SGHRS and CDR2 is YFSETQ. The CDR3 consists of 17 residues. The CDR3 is CASSLSPRGGTNEKLFF. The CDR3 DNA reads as TGCGCCAGCAGCTTGTCCCCCAGAGGGGGAACTAATGAAAAACTGTTTTTT. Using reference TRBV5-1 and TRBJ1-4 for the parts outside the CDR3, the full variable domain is KAGVTQTPRYLIKTRGQQVTLSCSPISGHRSVSWYQQTPGQGLQFLFEYFSETQRNKGNFPGRFSGRQFSNSRSEMNVSTLELGDSALYLCASSLSPRGGTNEKLFFGSGTQLSVL.

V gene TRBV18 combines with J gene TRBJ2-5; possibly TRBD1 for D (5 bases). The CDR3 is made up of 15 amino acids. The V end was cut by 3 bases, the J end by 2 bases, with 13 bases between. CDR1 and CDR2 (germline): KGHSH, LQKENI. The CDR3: CASSPRQGTQETQYF. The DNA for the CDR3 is TGTGCCAGCTCACCTCGGCAGGGTACGCAAGAGACCCAGTACTTC. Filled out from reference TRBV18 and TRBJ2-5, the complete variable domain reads NAGVMQNPRHLVRRRGQEARLRCSPMKGHSHVYWYRQLPEEGLKFMVYLQKENIIDESGMPKERFSAEFPKEGPSILRIQQVVRGDSAAYFCASSPRQGTQETQYFGPGTRLLVL.